The 25 T cell receptor beta chains below come from one sample, sequenced in a study of T cell changes during pregnancy in multiple sclerosis. TCRdb's table, derived via immunoSEQ multiplex PCR, lists solely in-frame clones and lacks some. In the table there are 65,000 to 75,000 clones, roughly 90% of which are singletons. The sequenced sample was peripheral blood, obtained after pregnancy. These receptors all come from a female donor in good health, enrolled as a control in a pregnancy study.

This clone appeared once. This chain joins TRBV29-1 and TRBJ1-2; 8 bases line up with TRBD1. V dropped 5 bases and J dropped 8; count of bases not matched to a gene: 7. Germline values: CDR1 SQVTM, CDR2 ANQGSEA. This CDR3 comprises 12 residues. The CDR3 DNA sequence: TGCAGCGTTCCCCACAACAGGGGGGGCTACACCTTC. Protein: CSVPHNRGGYTF.

The chain has TRBV23-1 and TRBJ1-6, with TRBD1 matching 9 bases. TRBV23-1 is labeled an ORF, and its function is uncertain. This CDR3 comprises 16 residues. The V gene end was trimmed by 7 bases and the J gene end by 9 bases; junction bases not matched to a gene: 13. The CDR3 DNA reads TGCGCCAGCACCCCGAAACAGGGGGCCCCGTCTTCACCCCTCCACTTT. Protein: CASTPKQGAPSSPLHF.

The V gene is TRBV28, the J gene TRBJ1-2, with a tentative D call TRBD1 (6 bases). Germline CDR1 is MDHEN and CDR2 is SYDVKM. The CDR3 is 13 residues long. V dropped 3 bases and J dropped 2 bases, with 7 bases sitting between them. CDR3 sequence: CASSLQGNYGYTF. The CDR3 bases are TGTGCCAGCAGTTTGCAGGGGAACTATGGCTACACCTTC.

The rearrangement links TRBV30 to TRBJ2-7; TRBD2 matches at 7 bases. This CDR3 is built from 13 residues. Germline V CDR1 and CDR2: GTSNPN, SVGIG (reference sequence). J lost 6 bases, V lost 3 bases, and 8 bases had no gene match. CDR3 coding DNA: TGTGCCTGGAGAAGGGGAGGGAAAGGCGAGCAGTACTTC. Amino acids: CAWRRGGKGEQYF.

This rearrangement joins TRBV5-4 to TRBJ2-7; 9 bases fit TRBD1. There are 15 residues in the CDR3. The trim removed 1 base at V and 1 base at J, leaving 3 bases unmatched. From germline, CDR1 is SGHNT and CDR2 YYREEE (reference sequence). CDR3 sequence: CASSLSDRGSYEQYF. CDR3 in DNA: TGTGCCAGCAGCTTGAGTGACAGGGGGTCCTACGAGCAGTACTTC.

This chain connects TRBV18 to TRBJ1-5; possibly TRBD1 for D (6 bases). The CDR3 length is 14 residues. Trimming pared 6 bases from V and 1 base from J, leaving 10 bases between. The germline V gene has CDR1 KGHSH and CDR2 LQKENI. CDR3 sequence: CASSPQGSNQPQHF. The CDR3, as DNA: TGTGCCAGCTCTCCCCAGGGGAGCAATCAGCCCCAGCATTTT. Drawing the rest from reference TRBV18 and TRBJ1-5, the complete variable domain is NAGVMQNPRHLVRRRGQEARLRCSPMKGHSHVYWYRQLPEEGLKFMVYLQKENIIDESGMPKERFSAEFPKEGPSILRIQQVVRGDSAAYFCASSPQGSNQPQHFGDGTRLSIL.

The V gene is TRBV4-1, the J gene TRBJ1-6; D is unresolved. The CDR3 runs to 15 residues. Germline V CDR1 and CDR2: MGHRA, YSYEKL. V was trimmed by 2 bases and J by 8 bases, leaving 13 bases between them. The CDR3 sequence: CASSQTELLDSPLHF. The CDR3 coding sequence is TGCGCCAGCAGCCAAACGGAGCTACTGGATTCACCCCTCCACTTT.

This sequence joins TRBV28 and TRBJ1-4; D remains unclear. The CDR3 is 15 amino acids. The germline V gene encodes CDR1 MDHEN and CDR2 SYDVKM. Trimming cost V 2 bases and J 5 bases, with 12 bases left between them. Here the CDR3 DNA reads TGTGCCAGCAGTTTACGTCCAGGTGGGAATGAAAAACTGTTTTTT. As protein: CASSLRPGGNEKLFF.

The chain has TRBV5-6 and TRBJ2-7; TRBD1 is a possible D gene (5 bases). The germline V gene has CDR1 SGHDT and CDR2 YYEEEE. V was trimmed by 0 bases and J by 5 bases, leaving 9 bases between them. The CDR3 loop spans 13 amino acids. The DNA for the CDR3 is TGTGCCAGCAGCTTGGGCCAGGGTAACGAGCAGTACTTC. Protein product: CASSLGQGNEQYF.

The V call is TRBV2, the J call TRBJ1-1, with TRBD1 as a possible D gene (5 bases). The CDR3 loop spans 14 amino acids. V was clipped by 6 bases and J by 0 bases, with 11 bases between them. CDR1 and CDR2 from the germline V gene are SNHLY and FYNNEI. CDR3 sequence reads: CASRAGDLNTEAFF. The CDR3 coding sequence is TGTGCCAGCAGGGCGGGGGATTTGAACACTGAAGCTTTCTTT.

The rearrangement links TRBV27 to TRBJ1-6, with D perhaps matching TRBD1 (5 bases). Trimming left V 9 bases short and J 0 bases short, with 18 bases between. CDR3 length: 17 amino acids. Germline CDR1 is MNHEY and CDR2 is SMNVEV (reference sequence). CDR3 DNA sequence: TGTGCCAGACCTAGCGAGGGACGGAGCTCCTATAATTCACCCCTCCACTTT. Translation: CARPSEGRSSYNSPLHF.

V and J are TRBV29-1 and TRBJ1-1; 7 bases align to TRBD1. Per germline, CDR1 SQVTM and CDR2 ANQGSEA. The V gene end was trimmed by 7 bases and the J gene end by 4 bases; junction bases not matched to a gene: 6. The CDR3 spans 12 residues. CDR3 coding DNA: TGCAGCGGGACCGCAGGGGGCACTGAAGCTTTCTTT. It translates to CSGTAGGTEAFF. Full variable domain (remainder filled in from reference TRBV29-1 and TRBJ1-1): SAVISQKPSRDICQRGTSLTIQCQVDSQVTMMFWYRQQPGQSLTLIATANQGSEATYESGFVIDKFPISRPNLTFSTLTVSNMSPEDSSIYLCSGTAGGTEAFFGQGTRLTVV.

The J gene is TRBJ2-2, the V gene TRBV4-1; the match to TRBD2 covers 8 bases. This CDR3 region has 16 residues. Germline values: CDR1 MGHRA, CDR2 YSYEKL. The junction had 8 bases not matched to a gene; V was cut back by 3 bases and J by 5 bases. The CDR3 nucleotides read TGCGCCAGCAGCCACTCCGAGTTAGCGGGAACCGGGGAGCTGTTTTTT. This encodes CASSHSELAGTGELFF.

The CDR3 region has the DNA TGTGCCAGCAGCTTGGTTAGCGGTTCATACAATGAGCAGTTCTTC. Its translation: CASSLVSGSYNEQFF. J is TRBJ2-1 and V is TRBV7-9, with a weak D call TRBD2 (6 bases). Germline V gene data show CDR1 as SEHNR and CDR2 as FQNEAQ (reference sequence). This CDR3 is 15 amino acids long. The V gene lost 3 bases and the J gene lost 4 bases, with 13 bases spanning the gap.

The chain joins TRBV18 to TRBJ2-3; 14 bases fit TRBD2. The CDR3 has 17 amino acids. From germline, CDR1 is KGHSH and CDR2 LQKENI. V lost 5 bases, J lost 4 bases, and 8 bases stayed unmatched. The CDR3: CASSDPGLAGEADTQYF. The CDR3 DNA follows: TGTGCCAGCTCAGATCCGGGACTAGCGGGAGAGGCAGATACGCAGTATTTT.

The V gene is TRBV27, the J gene TRBJ1-6; D may be TRBD1 (6 bases). The CDR3 sequence is 15 residues long. From germline, CDR1 is MNHEY and CDR2 SMNVEV (reference sequence). V shed 4 bases and J shed 7 bases, with 14 bases lying between them. The CDR3 spells CASSSRQDLNSPLHF. CDR3 sequence (DNA): TGTGCCAGCAGTTCCCGACAGGACCTAAATTCACCCCTCCACTTT.

CDR3 sequence: CASSLGATANYGYTF. In DNA form, the CDR3 reads TGTGCCAGCAGTTTGGGTGCTACAGCTAACTATGGCTACACCTTC. This chain links TRBV28 with TRBJ1-2; D unclear. Trimming shortened V by 3 bases and J by 0 bases, and 11 bases separated the two germline ends. The CDR3 is made up of 15 amino acids. The germline CDR1 and CDR2 sequences are MDHEN and SYDVKM.

This chain connects TRBV21-1 to TRBJ1-1; TRBD1, the table's D call, was not compared with the DNA. TRBV21-1 is an annotated pseudogene. The CDR3 is 15 residues long. CDR3 DNA: TGTGCCAGCACCCCCGTGGGCACACCGAACACTGAAGCTTTCTTT. Encoded protein: CASTPVGTPNTEAFF.

This clone was counted once. This chain connects TRBV15 to TRBJ1-3; D may be TRBD1 (6 bases). The CDR3 length is 17 residues. Germline loops: CDR1 LNHNV, CDR2 YYDKDF (reference sequence). V was cut by 0 bases and J by 0 bases, with 12 bases left in between. The CDR3 DNA reads as TGTGCCACCAGCAGAGACTCGGACAGCTTCTCTGGAAACACCATATATTTT. This sequence encodes CATSRDSDSFSGNTIYF.

This rearrangement joins TRBV4-1 to TRBJ1-5; no clear D gene. CDR1 is MGHRA, CDR2 YSYEKL, per germline. The V end was cut by 0 bases, the J end by 4 bases, with 10 bases between. This CDR3 is built from 15 residues. In DNA, the CDR3 is TGCGCCAGCAGCCAAGATGGCGGAATAAATCAGCCCCAGCATTTT. It translates to CASSQDGGINQPQHF.

The V gene is TRBV19, the J gene TRBJ1-1; D remains ambiguous. Germline lookup yields CDR1 LNHDA and CDR2 SQIVND (reference sequence). The CDR3 totals 14 residues. The V and J ends lost 0 bases and 3 bases respectively, with 8 bases between them. The CDR3 sequence is CASSIDSSYTEAFF. The CDR3 DNA reads TGTGCCAGTAGTATAGATAGCAGCTACACTGAAGCTTTCTTT.

The J gene is TRBJ2-2, the V gene TRBV27, with D perhaps matching TRBD1 (6 bases). The germline V and J ends were trimmed by 5 bases and 3 bases, with 10 bases remaining between them. The CDR3 loop spans 14 amino acids. Looked up from germline, CDR1 is MNHEY and CDR2 is SMNVEV (reference sequence). CDR3 sequence: CASSHREDTGELFF. The CDR3 DNA sequence: TGTGCCAGCAGTCACAGGGAAGACACCGGGGAGCTGTTTTTT.

The V gene is TRBV10-3, the J gene TRBJ1-1; 7 bases agree with TRBD1. The CDR3 sequence is 13 residues long. V lost 10 bases to trimming and J lost 0 bases; unmatched junction nucleotides: 5. Per germline, CDR1 ENHRY and CDR2 SYGVKD. The CDR3 region is CATGDSLNTEAFF. In DNA form, the CDR3 reads TGTGCCACCGGGGACAGCCTGAACACTGAAGCTTTCTTT.

This chain uses TRBV28 with TRBJ1-3; a weak D match, TRBD1 (5 bases). The CDR3 is made up of 15 amino acids. V was cut by 5 bases and J by 2 bases, with 13 bases left in between. Germline CDR1 MDHEN, CDR2 SYDVKM. The CDR3 nucleotides are TGTGCCAGCAGTGGGGGGGGAACGCCTGGAAACACCATATATTTT. Protein sequence: CASSGGGTPGNTIYF.

The chain joins TRBV23-1 to TRBJ1-2; a possible D gene is TRBD1 (5 bases). TRBV23-1 has ORF status, its function being uncertain. Trimming stripped 1 base from V and 0 bases from J, with 12 bases between. The CDR3 runs to 16 residues. The CDR3 DNA reads TGCGCCAGCAGTCAATGGTACAGGAAAGCTAACTATGGCTACACCTTC. Translation: CASSQWYRKANYGYTF.